Shown below are 9 T cell receptor beta chains from a single sample sequenced in a study of blood T cell repertoires in COVID-19. TCRdb's copy holds only in-frame clones and misses some; the assay was immunoSEQ multiplex PCR. The sample lists 200,000 to 250,000 clones, approximately 86% occurring once. Source material: PBMCs or T cells enriched from blood (not recorded which). These receptors came from a woman aged 45-65 years with acute COVID-19.

The chain uses TRBV5-4 and TRBJ2-3; TRBD2 matches 8 bases. The CDR3 sequence is 14 residues long. Germline V gene sequence: CDR1 SGHNT, CDR2 YYREEE (reference sequence). J gave up 6 bases and V 2 bases, and 5 bases lay outside the gene matches. The CDR3, as DNA: TGTGCCAGCAGCTTCGGGACTAGGTTGGATACGCAGTATTTT. This sequence encodes CASSFGTRLDTQYF.

This sequence joins TRBV7-2 and TRBJ1-6, with unresolved D. CDR3 length equals 19 residues. Trimming pared 0 bases from V and 0 bases from J, leaving 15 bases between. CDR1 is SGHTA, CDR2 FQGNSA, per germline. DNA of the CDR3: TGTGCCAGCAGCTTAGCGCTAAGAAGGAGGACCTCCTATAATTCACCCCTCCACTTT. Protein product: CASSLALRRRTSYNSPLHF.

The rearrangement links TRBV6-5 to TRBJ1-4, with a tentative D call TRBD1 (6 bases). This CDR3 contains 15 residues. The germline V and J ends were trimmed by 0 bases and 4 bases, with 9 bases remaining between them. CDR1 and CDR2 (germline): MNHEY, SVGAGI. CDR3: CASSYSKGVNEKLFF. DNA for the CDR3: TGTGCCAGCAGTTACTCAAAGGGGGTTAATGAAAAACTGTTTTTT.

The chain joins TRBV7-2 to TRBJ2-7; TRBD2 matches at 9 bases. Losses at the gene ends were 4 bases for V and 0 bases for J; bases not matched to a gene: 7. The CDR3 is 16 residues long. In germline, CDR1 is SGHTA, CDR2 FQGNSA. The CDR3 spells CASSSLTSGFSYEQYF. The DNA of the CDR3 is TGTGCCAGCAGCTCCCTCACTAGCGGGTTCTCCTACGAGCAGTACTTC.

This clone was seen only a few times. Here the CDR3 reads CASSFGGGNEKLFF. The CDR3 coding sequence is TGTGCCAGCAGCTTCGGTGGAGGAAATGAAAAACTGTTTTTT. The chain couples TRBV7-2 to TRBJ1-4; no clear D. Germline values: CDR1 SGHTA, CDR2 FQGNSA. The CDR3 extends over 14 amino acids. The germline V and J ends were trimmed by 3 bases and 5 bases, with 10 bases remaining between them. The entire variable domain, with the rest obtained from reference TRBV7-2 and TRBJ1-4, is as follows: GAGVSQSPSNKVTEKGKDVELRCDPISGHTALYWYRQSLGQGLEFLIYFQGNSAPDKSGLPSDRFSAERTGGSVSTLTIQRTQQEDSAVYLCASSFGGGNEKLFFGSGTQLSVL.

This rearrangement joins TRBV28 to TRBJ1-2; D is uncertain. The CDR3 is 14 residues long. Germline values: CDR1 MDHEN, CDR2 SYDVKM. V was trimmed by 3 bases and J by 0 bases, leaving 8 bases between them. CDR3: CASSFPLANYGYTF. The CDR3 DNA sequence: TGTGCCAGCAGTTTCCCGCTAGCTAACTATGGCTACACCTTC.

The chain recombines TRBV21-1 with TRBJ2-7; the D call in the table, TRBD2, was not verified against the DNA. TRBV21-1 is assigned pseudogene status. The CDR3 covers 15 residues. DNA for the CDR3: TGTGCCAGCAACCGGGTTGCTAGAGCGGCCTACGAGCAGTACTTC. It encodes CASNRVARAAYEQYF.

A remark on this clone: This CDR3 is also generated by other DNA sequences in the sample. This chain uses TRBV27 with TRBJ1-2; D gene unclear. The germline CDR1 and CDR2 sequences are MNHEY and SMNVEV (reference sequence). The CDR3 loop spans 13 amino acids. Deletions cut 2 bases from V and 4 bases from J, with 8 bases between. The CDR3 bases are TGTGCCAGCAGTTTAGGGCGGGGCTATGGCTACACCTTC. This encodes CASSLGRGYGYTF.

The J gene is TRBJ2-1, the V gene TRBV11-2; 7 nucleotides match TRBD2. Germline lookup yields CDR1 SGHAT and CDR2 FQNNGV. With 5 bases clipped from V and 2 bases from J, the junction kept 12 bases outside the gene matches. The CDR3 sequence is 17 residues long. The CDR3 DNA reads as TGTGCCAGCAGCAATACCATCGGGAGGCCCCCCTACAATGAGCAGTTCTTC. Translated: CASSNTIGRPPYNEQFF.